The rows below give T cell receptor beta chains drawn from one sample of a study of identical twins. TCRdb ran MiXCR on the 5' RACE reads and lists one entry per CDR3 protein. The table lists 540,000 or so distinct CDR3 sequences, approximately 20% of them singletons, with 0.48% in the top ten. These data are also associated with another study on yellow fever vaccine responses in identical twins.

Sequenced: CD4+ T cells sorted from blood. These receptors all stem from a woman between 18 and 29 years old in good health. CDR3s include the opening cysteine and the closing phenylalanine or tryptophan. Each record gives: CDR3 protein, J gene, V gene.

CDR3aa: CASSFGQNVNSPLHF; j_gene: TRBJ1-6; v_gene: TRBV5-1
CDR3aa: CASNLGPANTGELFF; j_gene: TRBJ2-2; v_gene: TRBV12-3/TRBV12-4
CDR3aa: CASSYGAGETQYF; j_gene: TRBJ2-5; v_gene: TRBV6-5
CDR3aa: CASRNPLAGESTDTQYF; j_gene: TRBJ2-3; v_gene: TRBV6-1
CDR3aa: CASSHGQGGNEKLFF; j_gene: TRBJ1-4; v_gene: TRBV5-5
CDR3aa: CASSQDSGKNTEAFF; j_gene: TRBJ1-1; v_gene: TRBV4-2
CDR3aa: CASSLGATNTGELLF; j_gene: TRBJ2-2; v_gene: TRBV27
CDR3aa: CASSQLRDDEQFF; j_gene: TRBJ2-1; v_gene: TRBV3-1
CDR3aa: CAIGSARTQYF; j_gene: TRBJ2-5; v_gene: TRBV10-3
CDR3aa: CASRLDTGGGETQYF; j_gene: TRBJ2-5; v_gene: TRBV12-3/TRBV12-4
CDR3aa: CASQRPQNTGELFF; j_gene: TRBJ2-2; v_gene: TRBV10-2
CDR3aa: CASSEFQRREGAGELFF; j_gene: TRBJ2-2; v_gene: TRBV25-1
CDR3aa: CASSFRRLTSNEKLFF; j_gene: TRBJ1-4; v_gene: TRBV28
CDR3aa: CASSDGTTDEQFF; j_gene: TRBJ2-1; v_gene: TRBV10-1
CDR3aa: CASSFGLGEQYF; j_gene: TRBJ2-7; v_gene: TRBV12-3/TRBV12-4
CDR3aa: CSARPGPILNEQFF; j_gene: TRBJ2-1; v_gene: TRBV20-1
CDR3aa: CAISVGGRGDTQYF; j_gene: TRBJ2-3; v_gene: TRBV10-3
CDR3aa: CASSRPPPAAGELFF; j_gene: TRBJ2-2; v_gene: TRBV3-1
CDR3aa: CAITLDRYNEQFF; j_gene: TRBJ2-1; v_gene: TRBV10-3
CDR3aa: CASSPRGDPGSYNEQFF; j_gene: TRBJ2-1; v_gene: TRBV7-6
CDR3aa: CASSRLRDSITDTQYF; j_gene: TRBJ2-3; v_gene: TRBV7-8
CDR3aa: CASSLGGPGELFF; j_gene: TRBJ2-2; v_gene: TRBV11-2
CDR3aa: CASSVITGGPDTQYF; j_gene: TRBJ2-3; v_gene: TRBV10-1
CDR3aa: CASSEGAGRWGQPQHF; j_gene: TRBJ1-5; v_gene: TRBV6-1
CDR3aa: CASSLDRFDNEQFF; j_gene: TRBJ2-1; v_gene: TRBV5-1
CDR3aa: CASSLDGQGQETQYF; j_gene: TRBJ2-5; v_gene: TRBV5-1
CDR3aa: CASSHCTGVGTQYF; j_gene: TRBJ2-5; v_gene: TRBV14
CDR3aa: CASNSGTGGPEAFF; j_gene: TRBJ1-1; v_gene: TRBV6-1
CDR3aa: CASSFGLYYEQYF; j_gene: TRBJ2-7; v_gene: TRBV6-6
CDR3aa: CASRHLVLLNEQFF; j_gene: TRBJ2-1; v_gene: TRBV11-2
CDR3aa: CASSLNQGGNSPLHF; j_gene: TRBJ1-6; v_gene: TRBV5-1
CDR3aa: CASSEVSRVDTEAFF; j_gene: TRBJ1-1; v_gene: TRBV6-1
CDR3aa: CASSVGGGPGNSPLHF; j_gene: TRBJ1-6; v_gene: TRBV9
CDR3aa: CASSYSGGGETQYF; j_gene: TRBJ2-5; v_gene: TRBV6-5
CDR3aa: CASTLGLAGASSYNEQFF; j_gene: TRBJ2-1; v_gene: TRBV12-3/TRBV12-4
CDR3aa: CASSLSSGIGDEQFF; j_gene: TRBJ2-1; v_gene: TRBV7-3
CDR3aa: CASSLRGKGTQETQYF; j_gene: TRBJ2-5; v_gene: TRBV11-2
CDR3aa: CAISEIAGINEQFF; j_gene: TRBJ2-1; v_gene: TRBV10-3
CDR3aa: CASSVEGTGLNTEAFF; j_gene: TRBJ1-1; v_gene: TRBV9
CDR3aa: CASSGTGSSYEQYF; j_gene: TRBJ2-7; v_gene: TRBV12-3/TRBV12-4
CDR3aa: CASTPWRSGGYNEQFF; j_gene: TRBJ2-1; v_gene: TRBV19
CDR3aa: CASSQDGFISNQPQHF; j_gene: TRBJ1-5; v_gene: TRBV4-2
CDR3aa: CSVVGVSSYNEQFF; j_gene: TRBJ2-1; v_gene: TRBV29-1
CDR3aa: CASSSGNLAFGYTF; j_gene: TRBJ1-2; v_gene: TRBV7-2
CDR3aa: CASSTRTGLNTEAFF; j_gene: TRBJ1-1; v_gene: TRBV12-3/TRBV12-4
CDR3aa: CASSQVWQASYEQYF; j_gene: TRBJ2-7; v_gene: TRBV3-1
CDR3aa: CSATMGVYEQYF; j_gene: TRBJ2-7; v_gene: TRBV20-1
CDR3aa: CASSLSGSDSYNEQFF; j_gene: TRBJ2-1; v_gene: TRBV7-3
CDR3aa: CASSFRLYTDTQYF; j_gene: TRBJ2-3; v_gene: TRBV12-3/TRBV12-4
CDR3aa: CASSLKRSGGLTDTQYF; j_gene: TRBJ2-3; v_gene: TRBV12-3/TRBV12-4